Following are 17 T cell receptor beta chains from one sample sequenced in a study of blood T cell repertoires in COVID-19. Here immunoSEQ multiplex PCR was the method, and the copy in TCRdb shows in-frame clones only, minus some. The table records about 68,000 clones, 85% to 90% of them present only once. Sequencing was performed on peripheral blood. Receptors originate from a man aged 45-65 years with acute or convalescent COVID-19.

This clone appeared once. The chain combines TRBV7-9 with TRBJ2-5, with TRBD1 identical over 7 bases. CDR3 size: 15 residues. Unmatched junction bases numbered 11, after V lost 5 bases and J lost 5 bases. From germline, CDR1 is SEHNR and CDR2 FQNEAQ (reference sequence). The CDR3 spells CASSPTGVYGETQYF. As DNA, the CDR3 is TGTGCCAGCAGCCCTACAGGGGTTTATGGCGAGACCCAGTACTTC. Full variable domain (missing parts from reference TRBV7-9 and TRBJ2-5): DTGVSQNPRHKITKRGQNVTFRCDPISEHNRLYWYRQTLGQGPEFLTYFQNEAQLEKSRLLSDRFSAERPKGSFSTLEIQRTEQGDSAMYLCASSPTGVYGETQYFGPGTRLLVL.

The chain employs TRBV7-8 and TRBJ2-7; TRBD2 matches at 9 bases. Trimming cost V 3 bases and J 7 bases; bases outside gene matches: 4. Germline values: CDR1 SGHVS, CDR2 FQNEAQ. This CDR3 is built from 13 residues. This CDR3 is CASSFGLAWEQYF. The CDR3 coding sequence is TGTGCCAGCAGCTTTGGACTAGCGTGGGAGCAGTACTTC.

This chain connects TRBV5-1 to TRBJ2-2, with D possibly TRBD2 on 5 matching bases. The CDR3 is 15 residues long. The V and J ends lost 0 bases and 7 bases respectively, with 13 bases between them. CDR1 and CDR2 (germline): SGHRS, YFSETQ. The chain's CDR3 is CASSLAGYQVGELFF. The CDR3 nucleotides are TGCGCCAGCAGCTTGGCGGGATATCAAGTCGGGGAGCTGTTTTTT.

This chain joins TRBV6-5 and TRBJ2-1; 7 bases agree with TRBD1. This CDR3 has 15 amino acids. CDR1 is MNHEY, CDR2 SVGAGI, per germline. V shed 4 bases and J 4 bases; nucleotides not matched to a gene: 7. CDR3 DNA: TGTGCCAGCAGTTTGGGGGCAGGGGGTTACAATGAGCAGTTCTTC. Protein product: CASSLGAGGYNEQFF.

This clone was counted once. DNA for the CDR3: TGTGCCAGCAGCTTACGACAGGGAAACACTGAAGCTTTCTTT. Translating it yields CASSLRQGNTEAFF. The rearrangement links TRBV7-9 to TRBJ1-1, with TRBD1 matching 7 bases. Germline CDR1 SEHNR, CDR2 FQNEAQ (reference sequence). The CDR3 contains 14 residues. With 2 bases clipped from V and 2 bases from J, the junction kept 2 bases outside the gene matches.

The chain employs TRBV6-5 and TRBJ1-1, with D possibly being TRBD1 (6 bases). CDR1 is MNHEY and CDR2 is SVGAGI in the germline V gene. V lost 6 bases and J 4 bases, leaving 12 bases between the germline ends. The CDR3 has 13 residues. CDR3 amino acids: CASSPGAVTEAFF. In DNA form, the CDR3 reads TGTGCCAGCAGCCCAGGGGCGGTCACTGAAGCTTTCTTT.

This chain connects TRBV29-1 to TRBJ1-3; 9 bases fit TRBD1. Germline CDR1 SQVTM, CDR2 ANQGSEA. This CDR3 is 14 amino acids long. V trimming: 4 bases; J trimming: 2 bases; junction bases outside the gene matches: 3. The chain's CDR3 is CSVGGQGPGNTIYF. For the CDR3, the DNA is TGCAGCGTTGGGGGACAGGGACCTGGAAACACCATATATTTT.

This chain joins TRBV12-3 or TRBV12-4 and TRBJ2-5; tentatively, D is TRBD1 (5 bases). The CDR3 extends over 12 amino acids. Trimming shortened V by 4 bases and J by 4 bases, and 7 bases separated the two germline ends. The DNA for the CDR3 is TGTGCCAGCAGTTCTGACAGAGAGACCCAGTACTTC. Its translation is CASSSDRETQYF.

The V gene is TRBV9, the J gene TRBJ2-7, with D possibly being TRBD2 (6 bases). The CDR3 extends over 14 amino acids. Trimming pared 3 bases from V and 3 bases from J, leaving 13 bases between. Germline V gene data show CDR1 as SGDLS and CDR2 as YYNGEE. The CDR3 nucleotides read TGTGCCAGCAGCGCTACGGGAGATGGCTACGAGCAGTACTTC. The encoded protein is CASSATGDGYEQYF.

The V and J genes are TRBV14 and TRBJ2-2; D might be TRBD1 (5 bases). CDR1 and CDR2 (germline): SGHDN, FVKESK. Trimming took 6 bases from V and 0 from J, leaving 14 bases between them. The CDR3 runs to 16 residues. CDR3 protein: CASSRTGGPNTGELFF. In nucleotides, the CDR3 is TGTGCCAGCAGTCGTACAGGCGGACCGAACACCGGGGAGCTGTTTTTT.

The chain combines TRBV29-1 with TRBJ2-7; D not resolved. CDR1 and CDR2 from the germline V gene are SQVTM and ANQGSEA. The CDR3 totals 10 residues. V lost 5 bases, J lost 7 bases, and 9 bases lay in between. CDR3 amino acids: CSVIGVEQYF. In DNA, the CDR3 is TGCAGCGTTATTGGAGTGGAGCAGTACTTC.

The V call is TRBV5-1, the J call TRBJ1-5, with D maybe TRBD1 (6 bases). The CDR3 is 15 amino acids. In germline, CDR1 is SGHRS, CDR2 YFSETQ. The V and J ends lost 0 bases and 4 bases respectively, with 11 bases between them. The DNA of the CDR3 is TGCGCCAGCAGCTTGGCCGGACAGACAAATCAGCCCCAGCATTTT. Amino acids: CASSLAGQTNQPQHF.

This clone was observed once. This chain uses TRBV9 with TRBJ2-1, with 13 bases lining up with TRBD2. The V and J ends lost 7 bases and 9 bases, in that order; junction bases with no gene match: 7. This CDR3 region has 14 residues. Germline lookup yields CDR1 SGDLS and CDR2 YYNGEE. CDR3 sequence reads: CASGTSGTWGEQFF. The CDR3 nucleotides read TGTGCCAGCGGGACTAGCGGGACTTGGGGTGAGCAGTTCTTC.

V usage is TRBV10-3 and J usage is TRBJ2-3; the match to TRBD1 covers 9 bases. There are 15 residues in the CDR3. Germline loops: CDR1 ENHRY, CDR2 SYGVKD. V lost 2 bases to trimming and J lost 1 base; unmatched junction nucleotides: 1. The CDR3 nucleotides read TGTGCCATCAGTGAGAGGGACAGGGGCACAGATACGCAGTATTTT. Its protein product is CAISERDRGTDTQYF.

This sequence joins TRBV6-4 and TRBJ2-3; 10 bases are a match to TRBD2. The germline V gene encodes CDR1 MRHNA and CDR2 SNTAGT. Unmatched junction bases numbered 2, after V lost 2 bases and J lost 0 bases. The CDR3 loop spans 16 amino acids. CDR3 DNA: TGTGCCAGCAGTGACCTTAGCGGGGGGAGCACAGATACGCAGTATTTT. Its protein product is CASSDLSGGSTDTQYF.

The rearrangement joins TRBV19 to TRBJ2-1; a possible D gene is TRBD2 (7 bases). The CDR3 runs to 18 residues. Deletions cut 3 bases from V and 3 bases from J, with 21 bases between. The germline gives CDR1 LNHDA, CDR2 SQIVND (reference sequence). The CDR3 nucleotides are TGTGCCAGTAGTATTGAGGGGGGGAATCCCGGCGGCTACAATGAGCAGTTCTTC. Its protein product is CASSIEGGNPGGYNEQFF. The full variable domain, its missing parts supplied by reference TRBV19 and TRBJ2-1, is DGGITQSPKYLFRKEGQNVTLSCEQNLNHDAMYWYRQDPGQGLRLIYYSQIVNDFQKGDIAEGYSVSREKKESFPLTVTSAQKNPTAFYLCASSIEGGNPGGYNEQFFGPGTRLTVL.

The chain carries TRBV18 and TRBJ1-1, with 7 nucleotides matching TRBD1. Germline V lookup: CDR1 KGHSH, CDR2 LQKENI. The CDR3 totals 14 residues. Trimming cost V 4 bases and J 6 bases; bases outside gene matches: 8. The CDR3 sequence is CASSLGTVQPEAFF. The DNA for the CDR3 is TGTGCCAGCTCACTTGGGACAGTTCAACCTGAAGCTTTCTTT.